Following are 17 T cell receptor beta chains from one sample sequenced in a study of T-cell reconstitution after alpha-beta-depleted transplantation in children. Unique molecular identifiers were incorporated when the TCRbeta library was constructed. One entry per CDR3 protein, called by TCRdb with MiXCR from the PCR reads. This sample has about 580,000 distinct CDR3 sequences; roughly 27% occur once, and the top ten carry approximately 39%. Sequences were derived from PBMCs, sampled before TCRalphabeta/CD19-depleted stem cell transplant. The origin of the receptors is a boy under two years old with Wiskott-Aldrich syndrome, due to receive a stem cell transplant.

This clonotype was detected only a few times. CDR3 sequence: CASKREIGADTQYF. CDR3 nucleotide sequence: TGTGCCAGCAAACGAGAGATAGGAGCAGATACGCAGTATTTT. This chain joins TRBV5-5 and TRBJ2-3; D is undetermined. Between the trimmed V and J ends, which lost 6 bases and 4 bases, there was a span of 15 bases. This CDR3 has 14 amino acids. Per the germline V gene, CDR1 is SGHKS and CDR2 is YYEKEE (reference sequence). Full variable domain (outside the CDR3, taken from reference TRBV5-5 and TRBJ2-3): DAGVTQSPTHLIKTRGQQVTLRCSPISGHKSVSWYQQVLGQGPQFIFQYYEKEERGRGNFPDRFSARQFPNYSSELNVNALLLGDSALYLCASKREIGADTQYFGPGTRLTVL.

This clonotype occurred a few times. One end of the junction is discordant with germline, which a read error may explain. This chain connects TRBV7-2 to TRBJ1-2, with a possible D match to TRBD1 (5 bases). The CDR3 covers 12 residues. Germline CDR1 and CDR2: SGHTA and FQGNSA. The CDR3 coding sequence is TGTGCCAGCAGCGTGGGGCCTCGGGCAGGCCACTTC. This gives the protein CASSVGPRAGHF.

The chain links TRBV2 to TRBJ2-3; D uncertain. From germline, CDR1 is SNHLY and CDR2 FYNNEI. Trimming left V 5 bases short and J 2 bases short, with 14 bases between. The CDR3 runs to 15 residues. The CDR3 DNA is TGTGCCAGCAGTAATGCTTGGCGGTACACAGATACGCAGTATTTT. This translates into CASSNAWRYTDTQYF.

CDR3: CASSQTLGGTYNEQFF. CDR3 sequence (DNA): TGTGCCAGCAGCCAAACCCTGGGCGGGACCTACAATGAGCAGTTCTTC. The V and J genes are TRBV3-1 and TRBJ2-1, with D maybe TRBD2 (6 bases). The CDR3 runs 16 residues. Per germline, CDR1 LGHDT and CDR2 YNNKEL (reference sequence). V was pared by 2 bases and J by 2 bases, with 13 bases between.

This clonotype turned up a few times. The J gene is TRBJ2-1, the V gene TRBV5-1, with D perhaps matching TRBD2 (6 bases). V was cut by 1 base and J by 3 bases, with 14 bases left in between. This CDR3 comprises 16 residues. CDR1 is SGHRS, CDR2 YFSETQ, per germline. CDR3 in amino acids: CASSLSGSGNYNEQFF. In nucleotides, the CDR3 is TGCGCCAGCAGCTTGTCTGGTAGCGGTAACTACAATGAGCAGTTCTTC.

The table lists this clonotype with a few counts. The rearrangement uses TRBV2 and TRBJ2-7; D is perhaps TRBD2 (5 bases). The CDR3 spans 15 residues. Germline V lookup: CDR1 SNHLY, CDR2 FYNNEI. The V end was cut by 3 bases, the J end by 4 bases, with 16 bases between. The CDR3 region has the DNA TGTGCCAGCAGTGACGGTCTAGCACCCAATTACGAGCAGTACTTC. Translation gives CASSDGLAPNYEQYF.

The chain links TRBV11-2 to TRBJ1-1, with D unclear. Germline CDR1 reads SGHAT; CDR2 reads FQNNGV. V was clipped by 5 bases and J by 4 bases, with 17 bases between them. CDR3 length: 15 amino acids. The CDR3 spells CASSRTVIASTEAFF. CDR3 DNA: TGTGCCAGCAGCCGTACCGTGATAGCGAGCACTGAAGCTTTCTTT.

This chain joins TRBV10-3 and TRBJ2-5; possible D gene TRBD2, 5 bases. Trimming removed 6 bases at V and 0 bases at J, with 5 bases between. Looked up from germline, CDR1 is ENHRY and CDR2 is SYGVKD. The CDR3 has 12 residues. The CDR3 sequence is CAIRDYQETQYF. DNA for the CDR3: TGTGCCATCAGGGACTACCAAGAGACCCAGTACTTC.

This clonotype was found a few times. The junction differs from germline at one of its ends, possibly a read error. The DNA of the CDR3 is TGTGCCAGCAGCCTGGAGCGGGACGCTTCTCTCTTT. Protein: CASSLERDASLF. This chain links TRBV12-3 or TRBV12-4 with TRBJ1-1, with D possibly TRBD1 on 5 matching bases. CDR3 size: 12 residues.

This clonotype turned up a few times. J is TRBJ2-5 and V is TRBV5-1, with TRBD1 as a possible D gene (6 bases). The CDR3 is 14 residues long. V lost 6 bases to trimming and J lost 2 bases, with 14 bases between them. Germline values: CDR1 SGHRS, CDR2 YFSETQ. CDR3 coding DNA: TGCGCCAGCACTCTCCAGACAGGTCAAGAGACCCAGTACTTC. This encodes CASTLQTGQETQYF.

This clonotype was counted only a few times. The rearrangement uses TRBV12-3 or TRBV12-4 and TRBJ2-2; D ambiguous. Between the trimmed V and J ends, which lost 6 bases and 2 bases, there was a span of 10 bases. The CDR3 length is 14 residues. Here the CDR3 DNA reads TGTGCCAGCAGCCTGGGGATTAACACCGGGGAGCTGTTTTTT. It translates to CASSLGINTGELFF.

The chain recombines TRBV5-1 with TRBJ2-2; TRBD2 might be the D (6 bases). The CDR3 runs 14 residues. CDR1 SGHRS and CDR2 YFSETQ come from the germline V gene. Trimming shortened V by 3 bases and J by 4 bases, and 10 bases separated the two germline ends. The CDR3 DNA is TGCGCCAGCAGCTGGAGGGAGAGCACCGGGGAGCTGTTTTTT. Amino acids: CASSWRESTGELFF. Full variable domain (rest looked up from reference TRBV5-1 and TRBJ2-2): KAGVTQTPRYLIKTRGQQVTLSCSPISGHRSVSWYQQTPGQGLQFLFEYFSETQRNKGNFPGRFSGRQFSNSRSEMNVSTLELGDSALYLCASSWRESTGELFFGEGSRLTVL.

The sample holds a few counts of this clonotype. The CDR3 is CASSLRSRGPYEQYF. Written as DNA, the CDR3 is TGTGCCAGCAGCTTAAGGTCCAGGGGGCCCTACGAGCAGTACTTC. This sequence joins TRBV7-2 and TRBJ2-7, with TRBD1 matching 8 bases. Trimming at V came to 2 bases and at J to 2 bases, leaving 5 bases not matched to a gene. In germline, CDR1 is SGHTA, CDR2 FQGNSA. The CDR3 consists of 15 residues.

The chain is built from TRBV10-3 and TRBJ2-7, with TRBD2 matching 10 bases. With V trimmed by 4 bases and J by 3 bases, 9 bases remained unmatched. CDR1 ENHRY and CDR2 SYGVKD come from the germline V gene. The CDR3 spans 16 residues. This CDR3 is CAISASGRARSYEQYF. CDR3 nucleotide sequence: TGTGCCATCAGTGCCAGCGGGAGGGCCCGGAGCTACGAGCAGTACTTC.

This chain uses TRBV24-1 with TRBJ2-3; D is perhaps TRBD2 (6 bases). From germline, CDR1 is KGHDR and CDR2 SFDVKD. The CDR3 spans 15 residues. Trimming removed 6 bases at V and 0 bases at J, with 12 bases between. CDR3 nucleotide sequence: TGTGCCACCAGTTTCAGCGGGCTAAGCACAGATACGCAGTATTTT. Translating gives CATSFSGLSTDTQYF.

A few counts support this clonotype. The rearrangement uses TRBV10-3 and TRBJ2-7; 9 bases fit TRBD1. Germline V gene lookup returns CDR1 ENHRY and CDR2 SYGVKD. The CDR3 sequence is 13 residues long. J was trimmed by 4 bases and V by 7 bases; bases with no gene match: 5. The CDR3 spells CAITLDRGYEQYF. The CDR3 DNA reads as TGTGCCATCACCCTCGACAGGGGGTACGAGCAGTACTTC.

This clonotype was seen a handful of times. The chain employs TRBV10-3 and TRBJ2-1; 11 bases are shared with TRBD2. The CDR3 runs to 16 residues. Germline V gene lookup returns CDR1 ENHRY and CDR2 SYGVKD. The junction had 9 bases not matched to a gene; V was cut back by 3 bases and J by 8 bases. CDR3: CAISEELAGAGDEQFF. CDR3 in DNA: TGTGCCATCAGTGAAGAACTAGCGGGAGCGGGGGATGAGCAGTTCTTC.